The 14 T cell receptor beta chains reported below all come from one sample, sequenced in a study of T cells in Graves' hyperthyroidism and ophthalmopathy. What was amplified from RNA transcripts were TCR beta CDR3 regions. Researchers ran a first-round RT-PCR on the TCR CDR3 using the HTBI primer set. TCRdb itself ran the multiplex PCR reads through MiXCR, one entry per CDR3 protein. The table lists roughly 570,000 distinct CDR3 sequences, approximately 44% of them singletons. Sequencing was done on a sample of peripheral blood or thyroid tissue (not recorded which). These receptors were taken from a woman aged 18-29 years with Graves' hyperthyroidism.

Points on this clonotype: A much larger clone lies a single base off, so this may be a read error. The rearrangement joins TRBV12-3 or TRBV12-4 to TRBJ2-7; TRBD2 might be the D (5 bases). The CDR3 loop spans 16 amino acids. This CDR3 reads CAGSRKPGSRRYEQYF. CDR3 coding DNA: TGTGCCGGCAGCCGCAAGCCGGGGTCTCGTAGATACGAGCAGTACTTC.

This clonotype was found many times. The rearrangement links TRBV12-3 or TRBV12-4 to TRBJ1-5; D gene ambiguous. The CDR3 has 12 residues. V lost 7 bases and J lost 4, with 8 bases in between. This chain's CDR3 is CASTSLNQPQHF. In nucleotides, the CDR3 is TGTGCCAGCACCTCACTGAATCAGCCCCAGCATTTT.

This chain uses TRBV20-1 with TRBJ1-1; 7 bases agree with TRBD1. The CDR3 spans 14 residues. V shed 4 bases, J shed 1 base, and the junction held 6 bases outside the gene matches. Germline V gene lookup returns CDR1 DFQATT and CDR2 SNEGSKA (reference sequence). The CDR3 spells CSAMEDRANTEAFF. In DNA form, the CDR3 reads TGCAGTGCTATGGAAGACAGGGCGAACACTGAAGCTTTCTTT.

V and J are TRBV24-1 and TRBJ2-7; 9 bases are shared with TRBD1. CDR1 KGHDR and CDR2 SFDVKD come from the germline V gene. V shed 7 bases and J 4 bases; nucleotides not matched to a gene: 4. The length of the CDR3 is 13 residues. The CDR3 spells CATRGQGVYEQYF. In DNA, the CDR3 is TGTGCCACCAGGGGACAGGGAGTTTACGAGCAGTACTTC.

The sample holds many counts of this clonotype. The rearrangement uses TRBV7-8 and TRBJ2-2; possibly TRBD1 for D (6 bases). The CDR3 has 17 residues. Between the trimmed V and J ends, which lost 2 bases and 5 bases, there was a span of 18 bases. CDR1 and CDR2 from the germline V gene are SGHVS and FQNEAQ. The CDR3 sequence is CASSLRPTGPETGELFF. CDR3 sequence (DNA): TGTGCCAGCAGCTTAAGACCGACAGGACCAGAGACCGGGGAGCTGTTTTTT.

This clonotype was picked up many times. V gene TRBV2 combines with J gene TRBJ2-5; D is undetermined. CDR1 is SNHLY, CDR2 FYNNEI, per germline. Trimming took 2 bases from V and 5 from J, leaving 3 bases between them. This CDR3 has 11 residues. The CDR3 sequence is CASSERETQYF. Here the CDR3 DNA reads TGTGCCAGCAGTGAAAGGGAGACCCAGTACTTC.

This rearrangement joins TRBV11-2 to TRBJ1-4; 8 bases line up with TRBD2. The J call is in doubt because the DNA end fits TRBJ2-3 better. The CDR3 spans 14 residues. CDR1 SGHAT and CDR2 FQNNGV come from the germline V gene. The CDR3 spells CASSLGTREDTQYF. The CDR3, as DNA: TGTGCCAGCAGCCTAGGGACTAGGGAGGATACGCAGTATTTT.

This clonotype turned up a few times. The rearrangement links TRBV7-9 to TRBJ1-4; TRBD1 aligns across 8 bases. Germline V CDR1 and CDR2: SEHNR, FQNEAQ (reference sequence). There are 13 residues in the CDR3. V gave up 6 bases and J gave up 8 bases; unmatched junction bases: 5. The CDR3 region has the DNA TGTGCCAGCAGTGGACAGGGAGTCGAAAAACTGTTTTTT. As protein: CASSGQGVEKLFF.

This clonotype was seen repeatedly, ten times or more. The chain uses TRBV25-1 and TRBJ2-7; a possible D gene is TRBD2 (6 bases). Germline V CDR1 and CDR2: MGHDK, SYGVNS. The V end lost 6 bases, the J end lost 7 bases, and 13 bases lay between the germline ends. This CDR3 comprises 12 residues. CDR3 in amino acids: CASRGLAREQYF. CDR3 DNA: TGTGCCAGCAGGGGTCTAGCGCGAGAGCAGTACTTC.

Many counts were recorded for this clonotype. The rearrangement uses TRBV6-1 and TRBJ1-1, with 7 bases lining up with TRBD1. Germline CDR1 and CDR2: MNHNS and SASEGT. The length of the CDR3 is 15 residues. V shed 2 bases and J 1 base; nucleotides not matched to a gene: 4. CDR3 DNA sequence: TGTGCCAGCAGTGAACCAAGGACAGGGAACACTGAAGCTTTCTTT. It translates to CASSEPRTGNTEAFF.

This rearrangement joins TRBV7-3 to TRBJ2-3, with D unclear. The germline gives CDR1 SGHTA, CDR2 FQGTGA. Trimming removed 4 bases at V and 6 bases at J, with 8 bases between. The CDR3 runs 12 residues. This chain's CDR3 is CASSSLGDTQYF. The CDR3 coding sequence is TGTGCCAGCAGCTCCCTGGGGGATACGCAGTATTTT.

This chain links TRBV12-3 or TRBV12-4 with TRBJ1-2; D not certain. Between the trimmed V and J ends, which lost 6 bases and 1 base, there was a span of 12 bases. CDR3 length: 14 residues. CDR3 residues: CASRRKGDNYGYTF. The CDR3 region has the DNA TGTGCCAGCAGAAGGAAGGGCGATAACTATGGCTACACCTTC.

This clonotype was detected ten times or more. The CDR3 DNA reads as TGTGCCAGCAGCTTAGGGGACAGTCTCCAAGAGACCCAGTACTTC. Translating gives CASSLGDSLQETQYF. This chain joins TRBV7-9 and TRBJ2-5, with 7 bases matching TRBD1. Germline CDR1 and CDR2: SEHNR and FQNEAQ (reference sequence). J lost 1 base, V lost 1 base, and 3 bases had no gene match. The length of the CDR3 is 15 residues.

In its sample, this clonotype was seen many times. The chain joins TRBV7-9 to TRBJ1-5, with D perhaps TRBD1 (6 bases). CDR3 length: 15 amino acids. Trimming took 3 bases from V and 5 from J, leaving 14 bases between them. Germline V lookup: CDR1 SEHNR, CDR2 FQNEAQ (reference sequence). The CDR3 reads CASSFAQGGDQPQHF. CDR3 in DNA: TGTGCCAGCAGCTTCGCACAGGGAGGGGATCAGCCCCAGCATTTT.